This T cell receptor beta chain derives from a study of Ad26.COV2.S vaccination and SARS-CoV-2 variants. Background on the study: Donor participated within the Ad26.COV2.S arm of the COV1001 trial.

Treatment indicated: roughly 18 received Ad26.COV2.S at low or high dose, single or two shots; about 5 received placebo; per-sample allocation not given. Specimen acquisition occurred on day 63 following the initial vaccine or placebo injection. Between the trimmed V and J ends, which lost 3 bases and 10 bases, there was a span of 21 bases. CDR1 is LGHNA and CDR2 is YNFKEQ in the germline V gene. This CDR3 contains 16 residues. Repertoires were generated with immunoSEQ multiplex PCR, while TCRdb's copy carries only in-frame clones and drops some. There are fewer than 300,000 clones in the sample; roughly 86% occur only once, and more than 2.5% lies in the top ten.

The chain uses TRBV4-2 and TRBJ1-4, with D perhaps matching TRBD1 (6 bases). The sequencing used peripheral blood, collected in a trial of Ad26.COV2.S vaccine versus placebo. This receptor was taken from a person between 18 and 65 years old who received the Ad26.COV2.S COVID-19 vaccine or a placebo. This CDR3 reads CASSHSTGSLSGKLFF. CDR3 coding DNA: TGTGCCAGCAGCCATTCAACAGGGTCCTTGAGCGGAAAACTGTTTTTT.